A selection of T cell receptor beta chains follows, all from one sample in a study of T cell responses to AZD1222 COVID-19 vaccine. Here immunoSEQ multiplex PCR was the method, and the copy in TCRdb shows in-frame clones only, minus some. Found here are fewer than 150,000 clones, about 88% of them singletons; the top ten hold over 3%. The input for sequencing was peripheral blood, taken 28 days after the second AZD1222 dose. Receptors originate from an adult who received the AZD1222 COVID-19 vaccine. The CDR3 runs from the conserved cysteine through the conserved F or W. Each record gives: D gene, V gene, J gene, clone size, CDR3 protein, CDR3 DNA. D genes are given only for firm matches. Clone size is not always given. Where it is, it says once, few, many or a class for expanded clones.

>NA|TRBV19|TRBJ1-1|NA
CASSSRRTNTEAFF
TGTGCCAGTAGCAGTAGACGGACTAACACTGAAGCTTTCTTT
>NA|TRBV10-3|TRBJ2-7|NA
CAIRGVQGPSYEQYF
TGTGCCATCAGAGGGGTACAAGGTCCCTCCTACGAGCAGTACTTC
>NA|TRBV30|TRBJ1-2|once
CSQGTNYGYTF
TGTTCGCAGGGGACCAACTATGGCTACACCTTC
>NA|TRBV30|TRBJ2-5|NA
CAWSLIQETQYF
TGTGCCTGGAGCCTAATCCAAGAGACCCAGTACTTC
>NA|TRBV4-3|TRBJ2-3|NA
CASSQRLGSDTQYF
TGCGCCAGCAGCCAGAGGCTGGGGTCAGATACGCAGTATTTT
>NA|TRBV3-1/TRBV3-2|TRBJ1-6|NA
CASTRGWGNSPLHF
TGTGCCAGCACTCGGGGCTGGGGTAATTCACCCCTCCACTTT
>TRBD2|TRBV4-1|TRBJ2-3|NA
CASSQDGLAGLTDTQYF
TGCGCCAGCAGCCAAGATGGACTAGCGGGATTGACGGATACGCAGTATTTT
>NA|TRBV5-6|TRBJ1-5|NA
CASSSQGNQPQHF
TGTGCCAGCAGCTCACAGGGAAATCAGCCCCAGCATTTT
>TRBD1|TRBV10-3|TRBJ1-1|NA
CAIGGQGDTEAFF
TGTGCCATCGGCGGACAGGGAGACACTGAAGCTTTCTTT
>TRBD2|TRBV9|TRBJ2-1|NA
CASSGTGGHQGYSYNEQFF
TGTGCCAGCAGCGGGACGGGGGGGCACCAAGGTTACTCCTACAATGAGCAGTTCTTC
>TRBD1|TRBV6-4|TRBJ1-2|NA
CASSEFGTGGYGYTF
TGTGCCAGCAGTGAATTTGGGACAGGGGGCTATGGCTACACCTTC
>TRBD1|TRBV7-2|TRBJ2-7|NA
CASSSDRVSYEQYF
TGTGCCAGCAGCTCGGACAGGGTAAGCTACGAGCAGTACTTC
>NA|TRBV2|TRBJ2-1|NA
CASRDGTSYNEQFF
TGTGCCAGCAGAGACGGGACCTCCTACAATGAGCAGTTCTTC